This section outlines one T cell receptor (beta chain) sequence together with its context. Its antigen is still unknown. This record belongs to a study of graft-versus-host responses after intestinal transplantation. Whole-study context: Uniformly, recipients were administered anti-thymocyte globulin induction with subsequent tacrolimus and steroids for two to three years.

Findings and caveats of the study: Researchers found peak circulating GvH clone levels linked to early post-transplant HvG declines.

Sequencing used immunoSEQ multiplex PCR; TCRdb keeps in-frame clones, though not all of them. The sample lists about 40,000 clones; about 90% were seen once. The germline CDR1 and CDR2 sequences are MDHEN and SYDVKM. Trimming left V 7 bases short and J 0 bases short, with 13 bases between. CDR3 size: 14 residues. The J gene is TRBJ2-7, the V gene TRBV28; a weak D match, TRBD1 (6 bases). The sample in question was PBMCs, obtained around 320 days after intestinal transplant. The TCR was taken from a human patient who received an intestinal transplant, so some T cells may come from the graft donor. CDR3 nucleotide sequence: TGTGCCAGCACCAGACAGGTTAGCTCCTACGAGCAGTACTTC. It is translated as CASTRQVSSYEQYF.